A single sample is the source of the 24 T cell receptor beta chains below, sequenced in a study of cytomegalovirus exposure and HLA in healthy donors. Vbeta (60) and Jbeta (13) primers were used in the PCR. Measured with immunoSEQ multiplex PCR; TCRdb has only the in-frame clones, and not every one. The sample contains roughly 200,000 clones, around 75% of which appear only once. Sequencing used PBMCs. These receptor sequences come from a female donor in good health and CMV-seronegative.

The rearrangement links TRBV6-6 to TRBJ2-2; D remains unclear. The V gene lost 1 base and the J gene lost 0 bases, with 9 bases spanning the gap. There are 16 residues in the CDR3. Germline CDR1 MNHNY, CDR2 SVGAGI (reference sequence). CDR3 protein: CASSYFDTANTGELFF. The CDR3 bases are TGTGCCAGCAGTTACTTCGACACCGCGAACACCGGGGAGCTGTTTTTT.

The CDR3 protein is CASSQYRLALSYEQYF. The CDR3 DNA follows: TGTGCCAGCAGCCAATATCGACTAGCGCTTTCCTACGAGCAGTACTTC. The genes are TRBV7-9 and TRBJ2-7; 8 nucleotides match TRBD2. Germline V gene data show CDR1 as SEHNR and CDR2 as FQNEAQ (reference sequence). V lost 5 bases to trimming and J lost 1 base; unmatched junction nucleotides: 10. CDR3 length: 16 amino acids.

This clone has just a few counts. The chain recombines TRBV27 with TRBJ2-7, with TRBD1 matching over 8 bases. This CDR3 contains 13 residues. Losses at the gene ends were 6 bases for V and 6 bases for J; bases not matched to a gene: 7. Germline CDR1 is MNHEY and CDR2 is SMNVEV (reference sequence). CDR3 nucleotides: TGTGCCAGCAGGCGGCCAGGGGGCGGCGAGCAGTACTTC. It codes for CASRRPGGGEQYF.

This rearrangement joins TRBV9 to TRBJ2-2; 14 nucleotides align to TRBD2. This CDR3 comprises 17 residues. J lost 5 bases, V lost 2 bases, and 5 bases had no gene match. Per the germline V gene, CDR1 is SGDLS and CDR2 is YYNGEE. CDR3 residues: CASSVSGLAGVTGELFF. In DNA, the CDR3 is TGTGCCAGCAGCGTCTCGGGACTAGCGGGAGTAACCGGGGAGCTGTTTTTT.

The chain combines TRBV2 with TRBJ2-3, with 8 nucleotides matching TRBD2. V shed 0 bases, J shed 4 bases, and the junction held 3 bases outside the gene matches. Germline V CDR1 and CDR2: SNHLY, FYNNEI. The length of the CDR3 is 15 residues. The CDR3 sequence is CASSEATAGADTQYF. In DNA, the CDR3 is TGTGCCAGCAGTGAAGCCACAGCGGGGGCAGATACGCAGTATTTT.

Here the CDR3 DNA reads TGTGCCAGCAGCTCCTACCAGGGTTCGGGAAACACCATATATTTT. Amino acids: CASSSYQGSGNTIYF. The V and J genes are TRBV7-2 and TRBJ1-3, with D possibly TRBD1 on 5 matching bases. V gave up 4 bases and J gave up 4 bases, with 14 bases separating them. The CDR3 runs 15 residues. The germline V gene encodes CDR1 SGHTA and CDR2 FQGNSA.

The rearrangement links TRBV5-4 to TRBJ2-1; TRBD2 matches at 14 bases. V lost 4 bases to trimming and J lost 0 bases; unmatched junction nucleotides: 9. Germline assignment: CDR1 SGHNT and CDR2 YYREEE (reference sequence). The CDR3 sequence is 19 residues long. The CDR3 region has the DNA TGTGCCAGCAGCCTAGGACTAGCGGGGGGCGGGAGCTCCTACAATGAGCAGTTCTTC. Protein product: CASSLGLAGGGSSYNEQFF.

This chain connects TRBV5-1 to TRBJ2-7; TRBD2 matches 14 bases. The V and J ends lost 2 bases and 5 bases, in that order; junction bases with no gene match: 9. The germline gives CDR1 SGHRS, CDR2 YFSETQ. The CDR3 runs 17 residues. In DNA form, the CDR3 reads TGCGCCAGCAGCTTAGGAGGGACTAGCGGGAGCCCCGACGAGCAGTACTTC. It codes for CASSLGGTSGSPDEQYF.

This CDR3 is CAWSVRLGASVNTEAFF. The CDR3 bases are TGTGCCTGGAGTGTACGGTTAGGGGCTAGTGTGAACACTGAAGCTTTCTTT. The chain has TRBV30 and TRBJ1-1; TRBD1 is a possible D gene (5 bases). Germline V gene data show CDR1 as GTSNPN and CDR2 as SVGIG (reference sequence). There are 17 residues in the CDR3. Deletions cut 0 bases from V and 0 bases from J, with 17 bases between.

The gene calls are TRBV21-1 and TRBJ1-1. TRBV21-1 has pseudogene status. The CDR3 spans 12 residues. In DNA form, the CDR3 reads TGTGCCAGCAACAGAAGGCGGGCTGAAGCTTTCTTT. Translating it yields CASNRRRAEAFF.

The CDR3 protein is CSAQSGGTQYF. CDR3 coding DNA: TGCAGTGCCCAGTCAGGTGGTACGCAGTATTTT. The chain couples TRBV20-1 to TRBJ2-3; D is ambiguous. This CDR3 comprises 11 residues. The germline CDR1 and CDR2 sequences are DFQATT and SNEGSKA (reference sequence). V was trimmed by 6 bases and J by 8 bases, leaving 12 bases between them.

The chain joins TRBV5-1 to TRBJ2-5; TRBD2 might be the D (6 bases). The DNA end is more similar to TRBJ2-7, so the J call may be wrong. The CDR3 spans 14 residues. Looked up from germline, CDR1 is SGHRS and CDR2 is YFSETQ. CDR3 in DNA: TGCGCCAGCAGCTTGGGGGACTTCACCTACGAGCAGTACTTC. Its protein product is CASSLGDFTYEQYF.

This chain joins TRBV5-4 and TRBJ1-6; D is possibly TRBD1 (5 bases). Germline V gene lookup returns CDR1 SGHNT and CDR2 YYREEE (reference sequence). The CDR3 has 15 amino acids. Trimming shortened V by 2 bases and J by 5 bases, and 11 bases separated the two germline ends. This CDR3 is CASSFATADNSPLHF. In DNA form, the CDR3 reads TGTGCCAGCAGCTTTGCGACAGCTGATAATTCACCCCTCCACTTT.

The chain employs TRBV7-2 and TRBJ1-5, with TRBD1 as a possible D gene (6 bases). This CDR3 comprises 14 residues. The ends were cut back, 1 base at V and 10 bases at J, with 14 bases in the middle. Looked up from germline, CDR1 is SGHTA and CDR2 is FQGNSA. This CDR3 reads CASSLGGIQGPQHF. The CDR3 DNA is TGTGCCAGCAGCTTAGGAGGAATACAGGGTCCCCAGCATTTT.

This chain connects TRBV6-6 to TRBJ1-1, with unresolved D. Germline values: CDR1 MNHNY, CDR2 SVGAGI (reference sequence). Trimming cost V 6 bases and J 1 base, with 9 bases left between them. The CDR3 consists of 13 residues. CDR3 nucleotide sequence: TGTGCCAGCAGCCTGAGTAAGAACACTGAAGCTTTCTTT. It translates to CASSLSKNTEAFF.

This clone was picked up one time. The rearrangement joins TRBV7-6 to TRBJ1-4, with 7 bases fitting TRBD1. CDR3 size: 15 residues. CDR1 is SGHVS and CDR2 is FNYEAQ in the germline V gene. V lost 1 base to trimming and J lost 4 bases; unmatched junction nucleotides: 3. The CDR3 loop is CASSLEGQLNEKLFF. Here the CDR3 DNA reads TGTGCCAGCAGCTTAGAGGGACAGCTTAATGAAAAACTGTTTTTT.

The chain carries TRBV5-1 and TRBJ2-7; 8 nucleotides match TRBD1. With V trimmed by 4 bases and J by 1 base, 7 bases remained unmatched. In germline, CDR1 is SGHRS, CDR2 YFSETQ. The length of the CDR3 is 15 residues. The CDR3 DNA sequence: TGCGCCAGCAGCGCACCGGGACAGGAGTCCTACGAGCAGTACTTC. This gives the protein CASSAPGQESYEQYF.

The chain couples TRBV20-1 to TRBJ2-1, with TRBD2 matching over 7 bases. Germline V lookup: CDR1 DFQATT, CDR2 SNEGSKA (reference sequence). The CDR3 is made up of 11 amino acids. V lost 2 bases, J lost 14 bases, and 6 bases stayed unmatched. CDR3 loop: CSARPPGGEFF. Here the CDR3 DNA reads TGCAGTGCTAGACCCCCGGGGGGAGAGTTCTTC.

The chain's CDR3 is CASSLGSGQVNSPLHF. Here the CDR3 DNA reads TGTGCCAGCAGCTTGGGTTCCGGACAAGTAAATTCACCCCTCCACTTT. This sequence joins TRBV5-4 and TRBJ1-6; a possible D gene is TRBD1 (5 bases). The germline V and J ends were trimmed by 0 bases and 7 bases, with 14 bases remaining between them. Germline V gene sequence: CDR1 SGHNT, CDR2 YYREEE (reference sequence). The CDR3 covers 16 residues.

The V and J genes are TRBV6-1 and TRBJ2-5; no clear D. Gene TRBJ2-7 matches the end of the DNA better, so the J call may be wrong. The germline gives CDR1 MNHNS, CDR2 SASEGT. This CDR3 has 13 amino acids. CDR3 loop: CASSVDTIYEQYF. The DNA for the CDR3 is TGTGCCAGCAGTGTCGATACTATATACGAGCAGTACTTC.

V is TRBV18 and J is TRBJ2-5; TRBD2 matches at 8 bases. This CDR3 has 16 residues. The ends lost 2 bases at V and 1 base at J; junction bases unmatched: 6. Germline V gene data show CDR1 as KGHSH and CDR2 as LQKENI. The CDR3 loop is CASSPIPGTSQETQYF. CDR3 nucleotides: TGTGCCAGCTCACCAATCCCCGGGACTAGCCAAGAGACCCAGTACTTC.

The rearrangement links TRBV28 to TRBJ1-1; 9 nucleotides line up with TRBD1. The CDR3 extends over 16 amino acids. CDR1 and CDR2 (germline): MDHEN, SYDVKM. The V segment lost 2 bases and the J segment 1 base; nucleotides outside the gene matches: 5. The CDR3 loop is CASSLEGTGRNTEAFF. The CDR3 nucleotides read TGTGCCAGCAGTTTAGAGGGGACAGGGAGGAACACTGAAGCTTTCTTT.

V gene TRBV2 combines with J gene TRBJ2-1; 8 nucleotides match TRBD2. Germline V gene sequence: CDR1 SNHLY, CDR2 FYNNEI. Germline trimming cut 7 bases from V and 5 bases from J; bases unmatched to any gene: 4. The CDR3 contains 13 residues. CDR3 in amino acids: CASILAVHNEQFF. The CDR3 DNA reads as TGTGCCAGCATACTAGCGGTTCACAATGAGCAGTTCTTC. Based on the CDR3 plus reference TRBV2 and TRBJ2-1, the full variable domain is EPEVTQTPSHQVTQMGQEVILRCVPISNHLYFYWYRQILGQKVEFLVSFYNNEISEKSEIFDDQFSVERPDGSNFTLKIRSTKLEDSAMYFCASILAVHNEQFFGPGTRLTVL.

DNA of the CDR3: TGCGCCAGCAGCTCTCGACAGGGGACGAACACTGAAGCTTTCTTT. As protein: CASSSRQGTNTEAFF. V usage is TRBV5-1 and J usage is TRBJ1-1; 8 nucleotides agree with TRBD1. Per the germline V gene, CDR1 is SGHRS and CDR2 is YFSETQ. The CDR3 is 15 residues long. V lost 3 bases and J lost 1; bases outside the gene matches: 5. Variable domain in full (rest from reference TRBV5-1 and TRBJ1-1): KAGVTQTPRYLIKTRGQQVTLSCSPISGHRSVSWYQQTPGQGLQFLFEYFSETQRNKGNFPGRFSGRQFSNSRSEMNVSTLELGDSALYLCASSSRQGTNTEAFFGQGTRLTVV.